The 7 T cell receptor beta chains listed next were all sequenced from one sample in a study of blood T cell repertoires in COVID-19. The table came from immunoSEQ multiplex PCR; TCRdb's copy has only in-frame clones and leaves some out. The table includes a few hundred thousand clones, about 88% detected once. Material for sequencing was peripheral blood. These receptor sequences come from a woman in her thirties or forties who had recovered from COVID-19.

This chain links TRBV30 with TRBJ2-5, with 9 bases aligning to TRBD2. The trim removed 4 bases at V and 4 bases at J, leaving 4 bases unmatched. Germline values: CDR1 GTSNPN, CDR2 SVGIG (reference sequence). This CDR3 is 13 amino acids long. The CDR3 bases are TGTGCCTGGACAGTAGCGGGGGTAGAGACCCAGTACTTC. It specifies CAWTVAGVETQYF.

The V call is TRBV4-2, the J call TRBJ2-1, with 10 nucleotides matching TRBD2. CDR3 length: 17 residues. The V gene's germline CDR1 is LGHNA and CDR2 YNFKEQ. Unmatched junction bases numbered 12, after V lost 3 bases and J lost 7 bases. CDR3 sequence (DNA): TGTGCCAGCAGCCACGACCCAGCGGGGGGGCTGTTGAATGAGCAGTTCTTC. It codes for CASSHDPAGGLLNEQFF.

The rearrangement joins TRBV2 to TRBJ2-2, with 8 bases fitting TRBD1. CDR1 SNHLY and CDR2 FYNNEI come from the germline V gene. The CDR3 is 13 amino acids. The V segment lost 6 bases and the J segment 5 bases; nucleotides outside the gene matches: 2. CDR3 in DNA: TGTGCCAGCAGAGGACAGGGAACCGGGGAGCTGTTTTTT. This encodes CASRGQGTGELFF. Variable domain in full (rest from reference TRBV2 and TRBJ2-2): EPEVTQTPSHQVTQMGQEVILRCVPISNHLYFYWYRQILGQKVEFLVSFYNNEISEKSEIFDDQFSVERPDGSNFTLKIRSTKLEDSAMYFCASRGQGTGELFFGEGSRLTVL.

The chain has TRBV15 and TRBJ2-6; TRBD2 aligns across 9 bases. V dropped 0 bases and J dropped 0; count of bases not matched to a gene: 21. The CDR3 runs to 24 residues. Per germline, CDR1 LNHNV and CDR2 YYDKDF (reference sequence). CDR3 sequence reads: CATSRDGEGDGGRVLYSGANVLTF. For the CDR3, the DNA is TGTGCCACCAGCAGAGATGGAGAGGGGGATGGCGGGAGGGTACTTTACTCTGGGGCCAACGTCCTGACTTTC.

The CDR3 here is CASRAGGDEKLFF. CDR3 sequence (DNA): TGTGCCAGCAGAGCCGGGGGAGATGAAAAACTGTTTTTT. This chain joins TRBV7-9 and TRBJ1-4; the D gene is possibly TRBD1 (5 bases). Trimming took off 6 bases at V and 6 bases at J, with 11 bases between the two ends. Germline lookup yields CDR1 SEHNR and CDR2 FQNEAQ (reference sequence). The CDR3 consists of 13 residues.

This clone was observed a single time. The CDR3 nucleotides are TGTGCCAGCAGTGAATCTGGGACAGATGGCTACACCTTC. As protein: CASSESGTDGYTF. The V call is TRBV25-1, the J call TRBJ1-2; 7 nucleotides agree with TRBD1. Per the germline V gene, CDR1 is MGHDK and CDR2 is SYGVNS. The CDR3 totals 13 residues. Trimming removed 1 base from V and 6 bases from J; junction bases left unmatched: 2.

V gene TRBV2 combines with J gene TRBJ1-6; 9 nucleotides align to TRBD1. Per the germline V gene, CDR1 is SNHLY and CDR2 is FYNNEI. The V and J ends lost 7 bases and 10 bases, in that order; junction bases with no gene match: 11. CDR3 size: 15 residues. The CDR3 region is CASTLGGTGRSPLHF. CDR3 nucleotides: TGTGCCAGCACCCTAGGAGGGACAGGGCGGTCACCCCTCCACTTT. Based on the CDR3 plus reference TRBV2 and TRBJ1-6, the full variable domain is EPEVTQTPSHQVTQMGQEVILRCVPISNHLYFYWYRQILGQKVEFLVSFYNNEISEKSEIFDDQFSVERPDGSNFTLKIRSTKLEDSAMYFCASTLGGTGRSPLHFGNGTRLTVT.